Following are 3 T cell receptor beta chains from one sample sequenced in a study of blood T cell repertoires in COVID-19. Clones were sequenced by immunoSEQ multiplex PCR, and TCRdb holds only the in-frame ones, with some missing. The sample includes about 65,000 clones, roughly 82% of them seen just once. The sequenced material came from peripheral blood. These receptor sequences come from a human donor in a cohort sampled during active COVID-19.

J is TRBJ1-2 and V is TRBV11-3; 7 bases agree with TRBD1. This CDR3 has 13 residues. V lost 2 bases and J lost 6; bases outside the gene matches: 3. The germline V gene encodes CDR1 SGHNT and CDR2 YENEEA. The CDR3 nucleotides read TGTGCCAGCAGCTTAATTACAGGGGATGGCTACACCTTC. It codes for CASSLITGDGYTF.

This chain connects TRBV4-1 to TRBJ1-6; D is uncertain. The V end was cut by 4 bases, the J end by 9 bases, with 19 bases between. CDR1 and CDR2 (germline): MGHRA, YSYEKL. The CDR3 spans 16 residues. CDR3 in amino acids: CASSPLLEVTGSPLHF. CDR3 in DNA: TGCGCCAGCAGCCCGCTACTCGAGGTTACGGGTTCACCCCTCCACTTT.

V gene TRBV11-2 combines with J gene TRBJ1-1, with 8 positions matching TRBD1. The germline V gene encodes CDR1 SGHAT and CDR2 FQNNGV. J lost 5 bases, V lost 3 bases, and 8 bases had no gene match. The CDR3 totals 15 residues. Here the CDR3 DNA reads TGTGCCAGCAGCTTGGGACAGGTAGCTAGGACTGAAGCTTTCTTT. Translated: CASSLGQVARTEAFF. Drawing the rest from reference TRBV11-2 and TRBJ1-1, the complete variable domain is EAGVAQSPRYKIIEKRQSVAFWCNPISGHATLYWYQQILGQGPKLLIQFQNNGVVDDSQLPKDRFSAERLKGVDSTLKIQPAKLEDSAVYLCASSLGQVARTEAFFGQGTRLTVV.